This T cell receptor (beta chain) appears in the sequencing data of a study of blood T cell repertoires in COVID-19. Germline V lookup: CDR1 SQVTM, CDR2 ANQGSEA. The CDR3 sequence is 13 residues long. The J segment lost 3 bases and the V segment lost 5 bases, leaving 4 bases of the junction unmatched. The repertoire was sequenced with immunoSEQ multiplex PCR; TCRdb's copy has only in-frame clones and lacks some. The sample consists of some 70,000 clones, approximately 87% of them appearing once. This receptor was identified in a man in his fifties or sixties with active COVID-19. The material sequenced was peripheral blood. The rearrangement links TRBV29-1 to TRBJ2-7; TRBD2 aligns across 10 bases. The CDR3 spells CSVLLAGRYEQYF. CDR3 nucleotides: TGCAGCGTTTTACTAGCGGGGCGCTACGAGCAGTACTTC.